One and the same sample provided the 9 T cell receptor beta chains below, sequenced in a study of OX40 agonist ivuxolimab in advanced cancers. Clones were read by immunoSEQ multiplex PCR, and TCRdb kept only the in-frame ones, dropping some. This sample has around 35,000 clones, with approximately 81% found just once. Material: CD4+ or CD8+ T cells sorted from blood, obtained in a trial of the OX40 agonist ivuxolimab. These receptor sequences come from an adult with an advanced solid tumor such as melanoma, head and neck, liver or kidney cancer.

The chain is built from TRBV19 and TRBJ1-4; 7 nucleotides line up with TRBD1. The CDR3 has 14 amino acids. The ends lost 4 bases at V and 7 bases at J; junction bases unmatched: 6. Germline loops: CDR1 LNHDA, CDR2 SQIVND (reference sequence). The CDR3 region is CASSTGQTVEKLFF. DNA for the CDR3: TGTGCCAGTAGTACGGGACAGACGGTTGAAAAACTGTTTTTT.

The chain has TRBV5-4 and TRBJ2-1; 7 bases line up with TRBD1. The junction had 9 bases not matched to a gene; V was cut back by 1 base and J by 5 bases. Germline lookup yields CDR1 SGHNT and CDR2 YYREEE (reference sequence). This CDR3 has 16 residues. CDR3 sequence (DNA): TGTGCCAGCAGCTTGACCTATATGGACAGGAACAATGAGCAGTTCTTC. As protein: CASSLTYMDRNNEQFF. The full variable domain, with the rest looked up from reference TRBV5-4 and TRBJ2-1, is ETGVTQSPTHLIKTRGQQVTLRCSSQSGHNTVSWYQQALGQGPQFIFQYYREEENGRGNFPPRFSGLQFPNYSSELNVNALELDDSALYLCASSLTYMDRNNEQFFGPGTRLTVL.

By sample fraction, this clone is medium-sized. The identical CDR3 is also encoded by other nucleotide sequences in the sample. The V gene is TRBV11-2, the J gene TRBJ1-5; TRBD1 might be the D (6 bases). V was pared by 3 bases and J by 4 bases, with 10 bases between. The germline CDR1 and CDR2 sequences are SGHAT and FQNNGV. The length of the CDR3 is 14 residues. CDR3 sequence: CASSFADSNQPQHF. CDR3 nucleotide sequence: TGTGCCAGCAGCTTCGCGGACAGTAATCAGCCCCAGCATTTT.

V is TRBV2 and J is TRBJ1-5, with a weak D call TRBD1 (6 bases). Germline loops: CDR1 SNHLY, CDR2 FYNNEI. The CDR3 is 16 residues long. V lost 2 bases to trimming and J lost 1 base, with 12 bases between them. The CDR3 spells CASSETRGGSNQPQHF. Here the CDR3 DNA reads TGTGCCAGCAGTGAAACCAGGGGAGGGAGCAATCAGCCCCAGCATTTT.

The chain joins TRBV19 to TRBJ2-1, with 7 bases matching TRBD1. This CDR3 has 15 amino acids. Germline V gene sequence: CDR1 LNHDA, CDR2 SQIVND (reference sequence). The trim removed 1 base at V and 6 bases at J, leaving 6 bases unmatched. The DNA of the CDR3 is TGTGCCAGTAGTATAGGACAGGGCTCTGGCAATGAGCAGTTCTTC. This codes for CASSIGQGSGNEQFF. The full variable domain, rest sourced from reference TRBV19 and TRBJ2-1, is DGGITQSPKYLFRKEGQNVTLSCEQNLNHDAMYWYRQDPGQGLRLIYYSQIVNDFQKGDIAEGYSVSREKKESFPLTVTSAQKNPTAFYLCASSIGQGSGNEQFFGPGTRLTVL.

CDR3 coding DNA: TGCGCCAGCAGCCTTGACAAGTCCCTAGCCAAAAACATTCAGTACTTC. Amino acid sequence: CASSLDKSLAKNIQYF. The chain joins TRBV5-1 to TRBJ2-4; no definite D call. V dropped 4 bases and J dropped 0 bases, with 14 bases sitting between them. CDR1 SGHRS and CDR2 YFSETQ come from the germline V gene. CDR3 length equals 16 residues.

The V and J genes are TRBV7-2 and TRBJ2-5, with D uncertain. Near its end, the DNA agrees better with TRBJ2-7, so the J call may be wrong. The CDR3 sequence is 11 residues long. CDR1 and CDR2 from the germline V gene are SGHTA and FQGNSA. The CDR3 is CASAFMSEQYF. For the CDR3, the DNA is TGTGCCAGCGCTTTTATGTCCGAGCAGTACTTC.

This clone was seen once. The CDR3 coding sequence is TGTGCCAGCAGAGACAGCGCTATGAACACTGAAGCTTTCTTT. This encodes CASRDSAMNTEAFF. The chain recombines TRBV7-9 with TRBJ1-1, with D perhaps TRBD1 (5 bases). The CDR3 has 14 amino acids. The V gene lost 6 bases and the J gene lost 0 bases, with 11 bases spanning the gap. Germline-derived CDR1 and CDR2 are SEHNR and FQNEAQ (reference sequence).

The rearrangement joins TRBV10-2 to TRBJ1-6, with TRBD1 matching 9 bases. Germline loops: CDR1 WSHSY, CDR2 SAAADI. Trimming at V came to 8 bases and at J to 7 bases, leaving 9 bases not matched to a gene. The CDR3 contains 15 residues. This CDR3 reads CASRGGTGWNSPLHF. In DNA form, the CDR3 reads TGCGCCAGCCGCGGTGGGACAGGGTGGAATTCACCCCTCCACTTT.